These T cell receptor beta chains were read from a single sample in a study of T-cell reconstitution after alpha-beta-depleted transplantation in children. TCRdb re-called the PCR reads with MiXCR, one entry per CDR3 protein. The sample shows some 200,000 distinct CDR3 sequences, roughly 15% of them seen only once. The specimen was PBMCs from the stem cell graft donor, collected from the stem cell graft. The receptors were gathered from a human donor who donated a stem cell graft to a child with acute lymphoblastic leukemia. CDR3s include the opening cysteine and the closing phenylalanine or tryptophan. A D gene is named only where the DNA matches it firmly. The size of a clone is reported for some rows only, either as once, few or many, or as a class for expanded clones.

V gene,D gene,J gene,clone size,CDR3 protein,CDR3 DNA
TRBV20-1,TRBD1,TRBJ1-1,many,CSASHPGQGEAFF,TGCAGTGCTAGCCACCCGGGACAGGGTGAAGCTTTCTTT
TRBV5-1,TRBD1,TRBJ1-2,many,CASSGGQRNYGYTF,TGCGCCAGCAGCGGGGGACAGCGAAACTATGGCTACACCTTC
TRBV6-2/TRBV6-3,NA,TRBJ1-5,many,CASTPGGPSNQPQHF,TGTGCCAGCACCCCGGGGGGGCCTAGCAATCAGCCCCAGCATTTT
TRBV18,NA,TRBJ1-3,many,CAGARPGNTIYF,TGTGCCGGCGCCCGCCCTGGAAACACCATATATTTT
TRBV3-1,NA,TRBJ2-2,many,CASSQRFLRVADTGELFF,TGTGCCAGCAGCCAACGTTTTTTGCGGGTAGCGGACACCGGGGAGCTGTTTTTT
TRBV20-1,NA,TRBJ1-1,many,CSVSGSQEGLNTEAFF,TGCAGTGTATCGGGGAGTCAGGAAGGCCTGAACACTGAAGCTTTCTTT
TRBV29-1,NA,TRBJ2-5,NA,CSVVGWTVQETQYF,TGCAGCGTTGTGGGGTGGACGGTCCAAGAGACCCAGTACTTC
TRBV27,NA,TRBJ2-1,many,CASSTDWGRVNEQFF,TGTGCCAGCAGCACGGACTGGGGGAGAGTCAATGAGCAGTTCTTC
TRBV12-3/TRBV12-4,NA,TRBJ1-1,few,CASSIPTELTEAFF,TGTGCCAGCAGTATCCCGACAGAACTCACTGAAGCTTTCTTT
TRBV20-1,NA,TRBJ2-1,many,CSAPLSGRSMNEQFF,TGCAGTGCTCCCCTTAGTGGGCGTAGTATGAATGAGCAGTTCTTC
TRBV29-1,NA,TRBJ2-1,many,CSVPSIGQNNEQFF,TGCAGCGTTCCTTCCATCGGACAGAACAATGAGCAGTTCTTC
TRBV29-1,TRBD2,TRBJ2-7,many,CSVRTSSSSYEQYF,TGCAGCGTACGGACTAGCAGTAGCTCCTACGAGCAGTACTTC
TRBV29-1,NA,TRBJ2-7,many,CSVVGWMSDYEQYF,TGCAGCGTGGTAGGGTGGATGTCTGACTACGAGCAGTACTTC
TRBV5-1,NA,TRBJ2-1,NA,CASSLLAAGHNEQFF,TGCGCCAGCAGCTTGCTGGCAGCTGGGCACAATGAGCAGTTCTTC
TRBV10-2,TRBD2,TRBJ2-3,many,CASSVSGGSDTQYF,TGCGCCAGCAGTGTGTCGGGAGGGTCAGATACGCAGTATTTT
TRBV15,NA,TRBJ1-1,NA,CATSRDSSADTEAFF,TGTGCCACCAGCAGAGATTCTAGCGCGGACACTGAAGCTTTCTTT
TRBV20-1,NA,TRBJ1-4,few,CSARRSDGSNEKLFF,TGCAGTGCTAGAAGGTCGGACGGCAGTAATGAAAAACTGTTTTTT
TRBV19,NA,TRBJ1-5,many,CASRSGRIGVSQHF,TGTGCCAGTAGATCAGGACGGATTGGCGTATCCCAGCATTTT
TRBV12-3/TRBV12-4,TRBD2,TRBJ2-7,few,CASWGGGYEQYF,TGTGCCAGTTGGGGGGGGGGCTACGAGCAGTACTTC
TRBV7-8,TRBD1,TRBJ2-5,few,CASSRGQSQETQYF,TGTGCCAGCTCCCGGGGACAGTCCCAAGAGACCCAGTACTTC
TRBV4-1,TRBD1,TRBJ1-4,many,CASSQRDRPNEKLFF,TGCGCCAGCAGCCAGAGGGACAGACCGAATGAAAAACTGTTTTTT
TRBV29-1,NA,TRBJ1-2,NA,CSAGHGGDYGYTF,TGCAGCGCCGGACACGGCGGGGACTATGGCTACACCTTC
TRBV5-1,NA,TRBJ2-7,many,CASSLGEGLEQYF,TGCGCCAGCAGCTTGGGTGAAGGGCTCGAGCAGTACTTC
TRBV11-2,NA,TRBJ2-5,NA,CASSSGSVYKETQYF,TGTGCCAGCAGCTCAGGGTCGGTCTACAAAGAGACCCAGTACTTC
TRBV28,NA,TRBJ2-1,NA,CASSWRTRTDDEQFF,TGTGCCAGCAGTTGGCGGACGAGGACCGACGATGAGCAGTTCTTC
TRBV20-1,TRBD2,TRBJ2-7,NA,CSARAASGSAVGTEQYF,TGCAGTGCTAGGGCCGCTAGCGGGTCGGCGGTAGGGACCGAGCAGTACTTC
TRBV4-2,NA,TRBJ2-4,many,CASSQDLAGKNIQYF,TGTGCCAGCAGCCAAGACCTAGCAGGGAAAAACATTCAGTACTTC
TRBV12-3/TRBV12-4,TRBD2,TRBJ2-7,many,CASSLAGVQSYEQYF,TGTGCCAGCAGCCTAGCGGGAGTTCAATCCTACGAGCAGTACTTC
TRBV29-1,NA,TRBJ2-3,many,CSVEEASHDTQYF,TGCAGCGTTGAAGAAGCTTCCCACGATACGCAGTATTTT
TRBV18,TRBD1,TRBJ2-7,few,CASSPSGQGSYEQYF,TGTGCCAGCTCACCATCGGGACAGGGCTCCTACGAGCAGTACTTC
TRBV20-1,TRBD2,TRBJ2-3,many,CSARENIGLARPDTQYF,TGCAGTGCTAGAGAGAATATCGGACTAGCGAGGCCAGATACGCAGTATTTT
TRBV29-1,TRBD2,TRBJ2-1,many,CSSLLADSYNEQFF,TGCAGCTCCCTTCTAGCGGATTCCTACAATGAGCAGTTCTTC
TRBV20-1,TRBD2,TRBJ2-7,many,CSASGLAGFEQYF,TGCAGTGCTTCGGGACTAGCGGGATTCGAGCAGTACTTC